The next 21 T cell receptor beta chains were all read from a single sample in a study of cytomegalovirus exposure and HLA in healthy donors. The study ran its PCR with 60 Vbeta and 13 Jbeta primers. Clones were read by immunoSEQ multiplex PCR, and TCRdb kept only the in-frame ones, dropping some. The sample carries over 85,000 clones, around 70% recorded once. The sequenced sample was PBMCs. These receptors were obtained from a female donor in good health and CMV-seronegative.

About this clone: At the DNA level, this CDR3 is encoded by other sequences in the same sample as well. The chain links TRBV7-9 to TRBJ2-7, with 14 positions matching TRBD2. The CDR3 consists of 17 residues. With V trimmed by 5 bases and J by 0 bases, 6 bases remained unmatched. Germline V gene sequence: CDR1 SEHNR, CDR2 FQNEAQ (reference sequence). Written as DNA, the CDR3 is TGTGCCAGCAGCCCCGGGACTAGCGGGAGACCCTCCTACGAGCAGTACTTC. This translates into CASSPGTSGRPSYEQYF.

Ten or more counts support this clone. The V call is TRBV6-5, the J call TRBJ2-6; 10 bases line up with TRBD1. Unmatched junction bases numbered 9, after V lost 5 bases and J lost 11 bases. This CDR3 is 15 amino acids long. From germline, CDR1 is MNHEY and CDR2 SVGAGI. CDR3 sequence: CASSNPRTGGDVLTF. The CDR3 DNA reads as TGTGCCAGCAGTAACCCCCGGACAGGGGGTGACGTCCTGACTTTC.

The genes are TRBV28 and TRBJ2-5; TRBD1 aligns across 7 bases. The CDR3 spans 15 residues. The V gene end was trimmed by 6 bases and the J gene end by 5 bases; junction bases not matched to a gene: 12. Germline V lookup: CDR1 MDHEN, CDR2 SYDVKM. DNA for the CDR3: TGTGCCAGCAGGATAGGGGGCGCACTTAGGGAGACCCAGTACTTC. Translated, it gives CASRIGGALRETQYF.

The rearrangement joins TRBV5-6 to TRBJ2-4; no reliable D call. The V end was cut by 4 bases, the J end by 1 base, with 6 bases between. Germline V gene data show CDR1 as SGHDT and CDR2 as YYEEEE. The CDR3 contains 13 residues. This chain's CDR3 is CASSLTAKNIQYF. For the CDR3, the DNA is TGTGCCAGCAGCCTCACTGCCAAAAACATTCAGTACTTC.

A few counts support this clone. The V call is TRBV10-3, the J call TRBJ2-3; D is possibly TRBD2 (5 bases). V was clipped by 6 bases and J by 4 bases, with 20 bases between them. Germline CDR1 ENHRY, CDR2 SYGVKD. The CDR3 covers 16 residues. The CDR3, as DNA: TGTGCCATCAGGGGCCCCCGGAGCGGAGGTGCAGATACGCAGTATTTT. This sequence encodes CAIRGPRSGGADTQYF.

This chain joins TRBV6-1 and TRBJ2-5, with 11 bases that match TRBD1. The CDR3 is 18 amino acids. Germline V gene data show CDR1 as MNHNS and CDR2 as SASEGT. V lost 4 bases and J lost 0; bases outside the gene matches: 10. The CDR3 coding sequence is TGTGCCAGCAGTGGAGGGCGGACAGGGGGCCGGTACCAAGAGACCCAGTACTTC. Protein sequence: CASSGGRTGGRYQETQYF.

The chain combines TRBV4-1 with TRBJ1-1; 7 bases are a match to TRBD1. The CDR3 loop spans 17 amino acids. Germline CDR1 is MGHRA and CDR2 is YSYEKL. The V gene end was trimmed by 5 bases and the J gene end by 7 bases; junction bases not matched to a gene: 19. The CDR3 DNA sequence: TGCGCCAGCAGCGAGAGTGTAACAGGGGCAGGATACAATGAAGCTTTCTTT. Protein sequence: CASSESVTGAGYNEAFF.

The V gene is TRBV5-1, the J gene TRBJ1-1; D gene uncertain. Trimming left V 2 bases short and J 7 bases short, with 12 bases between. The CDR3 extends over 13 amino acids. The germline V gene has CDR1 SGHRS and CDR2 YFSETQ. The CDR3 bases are TGCGCCAGCAGCTTCCTTGACACCGGTGAAGCTTTCTTT. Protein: CASSFLDTGEAFF. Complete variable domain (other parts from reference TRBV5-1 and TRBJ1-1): KAGVTQTPRYLIKTRGQQVTLSCSPISGHRSVSWYQQTPGQGLQFLFEYFSETQRNKGNFPGRFSGRQFSNSRSEMNVSTLELGDSALYLCASSFLDTGEAFFGQGTRLTVV.

As DNA, the CDR3 is TGTGCCAGCAGCCAAGATCTACTCTCCTACGAGCAGTACTTC. This sequence encodes CASSQDLLSYEQYF. This sequence joins TRBV4-2 and TRBJ2-7, with D unresolved. V was cut by 0 bases and J by 0 bases, with 6 bases left in between. The germline V gene has CDR1 LGHNA and CDR2 YNFKEQ. This CDR3 region has 14 residues.

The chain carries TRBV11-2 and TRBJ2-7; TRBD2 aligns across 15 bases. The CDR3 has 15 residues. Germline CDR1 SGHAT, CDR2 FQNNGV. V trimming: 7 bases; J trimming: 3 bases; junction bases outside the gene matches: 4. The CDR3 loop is CASTEGLAGGYEQYF. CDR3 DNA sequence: TGTGCCAGCACCGAGGGACTAGCGGGAGGCTACGAGCAGTACTTC. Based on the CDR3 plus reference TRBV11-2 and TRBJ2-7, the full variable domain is EAGVAQSPRYKIIEKRQSVAFWCNPISGHATLYWYQQILGQGPKLLIQFQNNGVVDDSQLPKDRFSAERLKGVDSTLKIQPAKLEDSAVYLCASTEGLAGGYEQYFGPGTRLTVT.

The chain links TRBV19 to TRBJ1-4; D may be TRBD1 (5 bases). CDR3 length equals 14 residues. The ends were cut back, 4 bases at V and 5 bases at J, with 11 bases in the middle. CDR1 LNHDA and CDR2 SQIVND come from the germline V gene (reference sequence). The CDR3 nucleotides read TGTGCCAGTAGTACAGGGCTCCCCAATGAAAAACTGTTTTTT. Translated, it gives CASSTGLPNEKLFF. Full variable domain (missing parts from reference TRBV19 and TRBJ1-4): DGGITQSPKYLFRKEGQNVTLSCEQNLNHDAMYWYRQDPGQGLRLIYYSQIVNDFQKGDIAEGYSVSREKKESFPLTVTSAQKNPTAFYLCASSTGLPNEKLFFGSGTQLSVL.

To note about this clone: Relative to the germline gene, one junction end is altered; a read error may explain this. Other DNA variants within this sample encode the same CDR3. The CDR3 region is CASSKQGSNYGYTF. CDR3 in DNA: TGTGCCAGCAGCAAACAGGGATCTAACTACGGCTACACCTTC. The chain has TRBV5-4 and TRBJ1-2; possible D gene TRBD1, 6 bases. This CDR3 has 14 amino acids. From germline, CDR1 is SGHNT and CDR2 YYREEE (reference sequence).

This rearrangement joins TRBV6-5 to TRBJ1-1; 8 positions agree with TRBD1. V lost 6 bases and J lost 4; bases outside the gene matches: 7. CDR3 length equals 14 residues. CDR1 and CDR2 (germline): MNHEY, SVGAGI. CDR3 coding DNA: TGTGCCAGCAGGGCAGGGGGCATGGTCACTGAAGCTTTCTTT. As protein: CASRAGGMVTEAFF.

The CDR3 DNA reads as TGTGCCTGGAGCCCACAGGGTTTGGGGACCCAGTACTTC. The encoded protein is CAWSPQGLGTQYF. V and J are TRBV30 and TRBJ2-5; D might be TRBD1 (6 bases). The CDR3 consists of 13 residues. V lost 3 bases, J lost 7 bases, and 15 bases lay in between. CDR1 is GTSNPN, CDR2 SVGIG, per germline (reference sequence).

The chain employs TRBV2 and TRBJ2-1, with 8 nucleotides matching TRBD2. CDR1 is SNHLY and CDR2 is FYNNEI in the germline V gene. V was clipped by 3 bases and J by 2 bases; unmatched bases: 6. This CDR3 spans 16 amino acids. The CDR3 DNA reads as TGTGCCAGCAGTGATACCGGGACTAGTGCCTACAATGAGCAGTTCTTC. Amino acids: CASSDTGTSAYNEQFF.

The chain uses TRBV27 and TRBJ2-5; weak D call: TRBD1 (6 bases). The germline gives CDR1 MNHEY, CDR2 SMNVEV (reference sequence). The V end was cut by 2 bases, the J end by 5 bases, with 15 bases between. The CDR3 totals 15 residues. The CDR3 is CASSLTNRETETQYF. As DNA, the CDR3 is TGTGCCAGCAGTTTAACAAACAGGGAGACGGAGACCCAGTACTTC.

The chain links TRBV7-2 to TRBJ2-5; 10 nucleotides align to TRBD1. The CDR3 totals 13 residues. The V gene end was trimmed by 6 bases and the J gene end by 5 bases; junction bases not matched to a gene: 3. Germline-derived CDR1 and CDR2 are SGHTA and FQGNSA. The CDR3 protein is CASSRQGAETQYF. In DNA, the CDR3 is TGTGCCAGCAGTCGACAGGGGGCTGAGACCCAGTACTTC.

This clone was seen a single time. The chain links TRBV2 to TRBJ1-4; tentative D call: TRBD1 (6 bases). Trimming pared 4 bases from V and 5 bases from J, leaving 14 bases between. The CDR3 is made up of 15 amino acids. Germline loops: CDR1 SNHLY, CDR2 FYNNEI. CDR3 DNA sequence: TGTGCCAGCAGTGTGAGGGGGTCAGAGAATGAAAAACTGTTTTTT. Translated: CASSVRGSENEKLFF.

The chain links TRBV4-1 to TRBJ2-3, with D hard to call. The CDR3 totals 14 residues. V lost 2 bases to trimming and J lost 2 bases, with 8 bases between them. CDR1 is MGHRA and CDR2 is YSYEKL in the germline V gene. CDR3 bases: TGCGCCAGCAGCCAACAGATCACCACAGATACGCAGTATTTT. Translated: CASSQQITTDTQYF.

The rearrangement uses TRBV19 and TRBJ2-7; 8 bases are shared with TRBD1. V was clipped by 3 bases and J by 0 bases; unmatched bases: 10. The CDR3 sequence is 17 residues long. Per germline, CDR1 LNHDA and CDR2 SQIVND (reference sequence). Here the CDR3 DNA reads TGTGCCAGTAGTATCGGCGGGACAGGAACAAGCTCCTACGAGCAGTACTTC. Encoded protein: CASSIGGTGTSSYEQYF.

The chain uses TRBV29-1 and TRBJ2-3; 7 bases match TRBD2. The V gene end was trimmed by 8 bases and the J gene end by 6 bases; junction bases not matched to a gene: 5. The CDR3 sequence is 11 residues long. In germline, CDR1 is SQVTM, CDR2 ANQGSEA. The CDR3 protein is CSRAGEDTQYF. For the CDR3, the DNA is TGCAGCAGGGCGGGGGAGGATACGCAGTATTTT.